The rows below give T cell receptor beta chains drawn from one sample of a study of blood T cell repertoires in COVID-19. Data came from immunoSEQ multiplex PCR; TCRdb stores just in-frame clones and leaves some out. Found here are 150,000 to 200,000 clones, 82% of them singletons; the top ten hold roughly 6.4%. Sequencing input: peripheral blood. The receptors come from a woman aged 40 to 49 with COVID-19, enrolled during active disease. Each CDR3 is given with its conserved first and last residue. The order of the fields is clone size, D gene, V gene, J gene, CDR3 DNA, CDR3 protein. The D gene is left open where the match is weak. Clone size is not always given. Where it is, it says once, few, many or a class for expanded clones.

clone size: NA; D gene: TRBD2; V gene: TRBV5-4; J gene: TRBJ2-3; CDR3 DNA: TGTGCCAGCAGCTTGGGAGGTAGCGGGAGGCGCGGGAGCACAGATACGCAGTATTTT; CDR3 protein: CASSLGGSGRRGSTDTQYF
clone size: NA; D gene: TRBD2; V gene: TRBV18; J gene: TRBJ2-3; CDR3 DNA: TGTGCCAGCTCACCACGGATAGCGGGGGGGTTTCCAGATACGCAGTATTTT; CDR3 protein: CASSPRIAGGFPDTQYF
clone size: NA; D gene: TRBD2; V gene: TRBV2; J gene: TRBJ2-3; CDR3 DNA: TGTGCCAGCAGGGCCGGGCTAGCGGGTAGAACAGATACGCAGTATTTT; CDR3 protein: CASRAGLAGRTDTQYF
clone size: NA; D gene: NA; V gene: TRBV19; J gene: TRBJ2-7; CDR3 DNA: TGTGCCAGTAGTATCACAACAGGTTACTCCTACGAGCAGTACTTC; CDR3 protein: CASSITTGYSYEQYF
clone size: NA; D gene: TRBD1; V gene: TRBV13; J gene: TRBJ1-2; CDR3 DNA: TGTGCCAGCAGCCCACCCGGGGGACAGGAGCTATATGGCTACACCTTC; CDR3 protein: CASSPPGGQELYGYTF
clone size: NA; D gene: NA; V gene: TRBV19; J gene: TRBJ1-1; CDR3 DNA: TGTGCCAGTACTCCCCCCTGGGCTACTGAAGCTTTCTTT; CDR3 protein: CASTPPWATEAFF
clone size: NA; D gene: TRBD2; V gene: TRBV7-6; J gene: TRBJ2-2; CDR3 DNA: TGTGCCAGCAGCTCAAGGACTAGGACTCGGACTAGCGGGGGGGCGGCCACCGGGGAGCTGTTTTTT; CDR3 protein: CASSSRTRTRTSGGAATGELFF
clone size: NA; D gene: TRBD1; V gene: TRBV5-1; J gene: TRBJ1-5; CDR3 DNA: TGCGCCAGCAGCTTGGGGGACAGTCAAAATCAGCCCCAGCATTTT; CDR3 protein: CASSLGDSQNQPQHF
clone size: NA; D gene: NA; V gene: TRBV27; J gene: TRBJ1-4; CDR3 DNA: TGTGCCAGCATCGGCAGGGGCTATGAAAAACTGTTTTTT; CDR3 protein: CASIGRGYEKLFF
clone size: NA; D gene: NA; V gene: TRBV2; J gene: TRBJ1-6; CDR3 DNA: TGTGCCAGCGCGGGGAGGGGGTATAATTCACCCCTCCACTTT; CDR3 protein: CASAGRGYNSPLHF
clone size: NA; D gene: NA; V gene: TRBV19; J gene: TRBJ2-5; CDR3 DNA: TGTGCCAGTAGTGTCCGAGAAGAGACCCAGTACTTC; CDR3 protein: CASSVREETQYF
clone size: NA; D gene: NA; V gene: TRBV11-2; J gene: TRBJ2-1; CDR3 DNA: TGTGCCACAGCCCGTGACATCCTAAGCAATGAGCAGTTCTTC; CDR3 protein: CATARDILSNEQFF
clone size: NA; D gene: TRBD1; V gene: TRBV5-6; J gene: TRBJ1-1; CDR3 DNA: TGTGCCAGCAGCTTGAGGCAGGGGGGAATGAACACTGAAGCTTTCTTT; CDR3 protein: CASSLRQGGMNTEAFF
clone size: NA; D gene: NA; V gene: TRBV6-1; J gene: TRBJ2-2; CDR3 DNA: TGTGCCAGCAGTGACAGGGGGAGGACCGGGGAGCTGTTTTTT; CDR3 protein: CASSDRGRTGELFF
clone size: NA; D gene: NA; V gene: TRBV7-2; J gene: TRBJ2-5; CDR3 DNA: TGTGCCAGCAGCTTAAGGGGGTACGAGACCCAGTACTTC; CDR3 protein: CASSLRGYETQYF
clone size: NA; D gene: TRBD1; V gene: TRBV28; J gene: TRBJ2-5; CDR3 DNA: TGTGCCAGCAGTTTTAGGACAGGGAGAGAGACCCAGTACTTC; CDR3 protein: CASSFRTGRETQYF
clone size: NA; D gene: TRBD2; V gene: TRBV16; J gene: TRBJ2-7; CDR3 DNA: TGTGCCAGCAGCCAAACCACTAGCGGGAGGGCCGGTGAGCAGTACTTC; CDR3 protein: CASSQTTSGRAGEQYF
clone size: NA; D gene: NA; V gene: TRBV7-8; J gene: TRBJ2-7; CDR3 DNA: TGTGCCAGCAGCTTAGCCCCGGGAACCTACGAGCAGTACTTC; CDR3 protein: CASSLAPGTYEQYF
clone size: NA; D gene: TRBD1; V gene: TRBV7-9; J gene: TRBJ2-3; CDR3 DNA: TGTGCCAGCAGCTTAGCCTGGGACAGGGTTAGCACAGATACGCAGTATTTT; CDR3 protein: CASSLAWDRVSTDTQYF
clone size: once; D gene: NA; V gene: TRBV2; J gene: TRBJ1-4; CDR3 DNA: TGTGCCAGCAAGTTGGGGCGGACTAATGAAAAACTGTTTTTT; CDR3 protein: CASKLGRTNEKLFF
clone size: once; D gene: NA; V gene: TRBV7-9; J gene: TRBJ1-5; CDR3 DNA: TGTGCCAGCAGTCGAGGGGGTAGCAATCAGCCCCAGCATTTT; CDR3 protein: CASSRGGSNQPQHF
clone size: NA; D gene: NA; V gene: TRBV25-1; J gene: TRBJ1-3; CDR3 DNA: TGTGCCAGCGTACAGCCGAGCTCTGGAAACACCATATATTTT; CDR3 protein: CASVQPSSGNTIYF
clone size: NA; D gene: TRBD1; V gene: TRBV28; J gene: TRBJ1-6; CDR3 DNA: TGTGCCAGCAGTTTCGGACAGGCGAATTCACCCCTCCACTTT; CDR3 protein: CASSFGQANSPLHF
clone size: NA; D gene: TRBD2; V gene: TRBV28; J gene: TRBJ2-3; CDR3 DNA: TGTGCCAGCAGCCTAGCGGGAAAAAAAGATACGCAGTATTTT; CDR3 protein: CASSLAGKKDTQYF
clone size: few; D gene: TRBD2; V gene: TRBV5-1; J gene: TRBJ2-4; CDR3 DNA: TGCGCCAGCAGCCCTGAAAAAAGGGAGCAGCGGGAGGGAAACATTCAGTACTTC; CDR3 protein: CASSPEKREQREGNIQYF
clone size: NA; D gene: NA; V gene: TRBV2; J gene: TRBJ2-3; CDR3 DNA: TGTGCCAGCTCTCCGGGACCCGCCGGGGGAAGTGGCACAGATACGCAGTATTTT; CDR3 protein: CASSPGPAGGSGTDTQYF
clone size: NA; D gene: NA; V gene: TRBV18; J gene: TRBJ1-1; CDR3 DNA: TGTGCCAGCTCACCCCCACCCGGCACTGAAGCTTTCTTT; CDR3 protein: CASSPPPGTEAFF
clone size: many; D gene: TRBD1; V gene: TRBV3-1/TRBV3-2; J gene: TRBJ1-2; CDR3 DNA: TGTGCCAGCAGCGCCGGGACAGGGGGCGTCTATGGCTACACCTTC; CDR3 protein: CASSAGTGGVYGYTF
clone size: NA; D gene: NA; V gene: TRBV9; J gene: TRBJ1-4; CDR3 DNA: TGTGCCAGCAGCGTCTACGGTGCAACTAATGAAAAACTGTTTTTT; CDR3 protein: CASSVYGATNEKLFF
clone size: NA; D gene: TRBD1; V gene: TRBV29-1; J gene: TRBJ2-2; CDR3 DNA: TGCAGCGTTGGGACAGGGAACACCGGGGAGCTGTTTTTT; CDR3 protein: CSVGTGNTGELFF
clone size: NA; D gene: TRBD2; V gene: TRBV3-1/TRBV3-2; J gene: TRBJ2-2; CDR3 DNA: TGTGCCAGCAGCGCCCGGACTAGTAGCGCCGGGGAGCTGTTTTTT; CDR3 protein: CASSARTSSAGELFF
clone size: few; D gene: NA; V gene: TRBV18; J gene: TRBJ2-6; CDR3 DNA: TGTGCCAGCTCACCAAGAGGAGGGCGGGTGGTCCCCTCTGGGGCCAACGTCCTGACTTTC; CDR3 protein: CASSPRGGRVVPSGANVLTF
clone size: NA; D gene: TRBD2; V gene: TRBV15; J gene: TRBJ2-2; CDR3 DNA: TGTGCCACCAGCAGAGTTGGTTCGGGACTAACCGGGGAGCTGTTTTTT; CDR3 protein: CATSRVGSGLTGELFF
clone size: few; D gene: NA; V gene: TRBV29-1; J gene: TRBJ1-2; CDR3 DNA: TGCAGCGTTGTTGCGGGGCAGAACTATGGCTACACCTTC; CDR3 protein: CSVVAGQNYGYTF
clone size: NA; D gene: NA; V gene: TRBV29-1; J gene: TRBJ2-2; CDR3 DNA: TGCAGCGTCGTAAAATCCGGGTTCCCCGGGGAGCTGTTTTTT; CDR3 protein: CSVVKSGFPGELFF
clone size: NA; D gene: TRBD2; V gene: TRBV5-6; J gene: TRBJ2-7; CDR3 DNA: TGTGCCAGCAGCTTGGCCCGGACTAGCGGGAGTCCCTACGAGCAGTACTTC; CDR3 protein: CASSLARTSGSPYEQYF
clone size: NA; D gene: TRBD1; V gene: TRBV5-1; J gene: TRBJ1-2; CDR3 DNA: TGCGCCAGCGGCCTAAGACAGGGTTTTGGCTACACCTTC; CDR3 protein: CASGLRQGFGYTF
clone size: NA; D gene: TRBD2; V gene: TRBV3-1/TRBV3-2; J gene: TRBJ2-5; CDR3 DNA: TGTGCCAGCAGCCCCACTAGCGGGGGGCAAGGGACCCAGTACTTC; CDR3 protein: CASSPTSGGQGTQYF
clone size: NA; D gene: NA; V gene: TRBV6-5; J gene: TRBJ2-5; CDR3 DNA: TGTGCCAGCAGTAGGCAGGGTGGGCAAGAGACCCAGTACTTC; CDR3 protein: CASSRQGGQETQYF
clone size: few; D gene: TRBD1; V gene: TRBV7-9; J gene: TRBJ2-1; CDR3 DNA: TGTGCCAGCAGCCAATGGACAGGGGGCACCTACAATGAGCAGTTCTTC; CDR3 protein: CASSQWTGGTYNEQFF
clone size: NA; D gene: TRBD1; V gene: TRBV27; J gene: TRBJ1-2; CDR3 DNA: TGTGCCAGCAGTCTAGGGGGACAGGGGATGGATAGCTACACCTTC; CDR3 protein: CASSLGGQGMDSYTF
clone size: NA; D gene: NA; V gene: TRBV9; J gene: TRBJ2-1; CDR3 DNA: TGTGCCAGCAGCTCCCGGGGAGGGGGCAATGAGCAGTTCTTC; CDR3 protein: CASSSRGGGNEQFF
clone size: NA; D gene: NA; V gene: TRBV2; J gene: TRBJ2-3; CDR3 DNA: TGTGCCAGCAGTGTTACGGCGGGGGATACGCAGTATTTT; CDR3 protein: CASSVTAGDTQYF
clone size: NA; D gene: NA; V gene: TRBV5-6; J gene: TRBJ1-5; CDR3 DNA: TGTGCCAGCAGCCGCCGGGAACCCCATAGCAATCAGCCCCAGCATTTT; CDR3 protein: CASSRREPHSNQPQHF
clone size: few; D gene: NA; V gene: TRBV15; J gene: TRBJ2-7; CDR3 DNA: TGTGCCACCAGCAGAGACCGGACAGTATACGAGCAGTACTTC; CDR3 protein: CATSRDRTVYEQYF
clone size: once; D gene: TRBD1; V gene: TRBV27; J gene: TRBJ2-1; CDR3 DNA: TGTGCCAGCAGTTTAATGGGACAGGCCATCTACAATGAGCAGTTCTTC; CDR3 protein: CASSLMGQAIYNEQFF
clone size: few; D gene: TRBD1; V gene: TRBV7-3; J gene: TRBJ2-3; CDR3 DNA: TGTGCCAGCAGCTTGACAGGGGGCACAGATACGCAGTATTTT; CDR3 protein: CASSLTGGTDTQYF
clone size: few; D gene: NA; V gene: TRBV6-2/TRBV6-3; J gene: TRBJ1-5; CDR3 DNA: TGTGCCAGCAGCCGGGACAATAGCAATCAGCCCCAGCATTTT; CDR3 protein: CASSRDNSNQPQHF
clone size: NA; D gene: TRBD1; V gene: TRBV5-4; J gene: TRBJ1-2; CDR3 DNA: TGTGCCAGCAGCTTCGACAGGGACTATGGCTACACCTTC; CDR3 protein: CASSFDRDYGYTF
clone size: NA; D gene: NA; V gene: TRBV4-1; J gene: TRBJ1-5; CDR3 DNA: TGCGCCAGCAGCCAAGACAGTAGCAATCAGCCCCAGCATTTT; CDR3 protein: CASSQDSSNQPQHF
clone size: few; D gene: TRBD2; V gene: TRBV4-1; J gene: TRBJ2-2; CDR3 DNA: TGCGCCAGCAGCGCCCTAGCGGGAGAAGACACCGGGGAGCTGTTTTTT; CDR3 protein: CASSALAGEDTGELFF
clone size: NA; D gene: TRBD2; V gene: TRBV4-2; J gene: TRBJ2-1; CDR3 DNA: TGTGCCAGCAGCCAAGGCGGGAGGGCGCGGAATGAGCAGTTCTTC; CDR3 protein: CASSQGGRARNEQFF
clone size: NA; D gene: NA; V gene: TRBV3-1/TRBV3-2; J gene: TRBJ1-1; CDR3 DNA: TGTGCCAGCAAGATGCTGGGCTCCAACACTGAAGCTTTCTTT; CDR3 protein: CASKMLGSNTEAFF
clone size: NA; D gene: TRBD2; V gene: TRBV2; J gene: TRBJ2-5; CDR3 DNA: TGTGCCAGCAGTGATATAAGACAGCGGGGGACCCAGTACTTC; CDR3 protein: CASSDIRQRGTQYF
clone size: few; D gene: TRBD1; V gene: TRBV2; J gene: TRBJ1-1; CDR3 DNA: TGTGCCAGCAGCCCCTGGACAGGGCCCACTGAAGCTTTCTTT; CDR3 protein: CASSPWTGPTEAFF